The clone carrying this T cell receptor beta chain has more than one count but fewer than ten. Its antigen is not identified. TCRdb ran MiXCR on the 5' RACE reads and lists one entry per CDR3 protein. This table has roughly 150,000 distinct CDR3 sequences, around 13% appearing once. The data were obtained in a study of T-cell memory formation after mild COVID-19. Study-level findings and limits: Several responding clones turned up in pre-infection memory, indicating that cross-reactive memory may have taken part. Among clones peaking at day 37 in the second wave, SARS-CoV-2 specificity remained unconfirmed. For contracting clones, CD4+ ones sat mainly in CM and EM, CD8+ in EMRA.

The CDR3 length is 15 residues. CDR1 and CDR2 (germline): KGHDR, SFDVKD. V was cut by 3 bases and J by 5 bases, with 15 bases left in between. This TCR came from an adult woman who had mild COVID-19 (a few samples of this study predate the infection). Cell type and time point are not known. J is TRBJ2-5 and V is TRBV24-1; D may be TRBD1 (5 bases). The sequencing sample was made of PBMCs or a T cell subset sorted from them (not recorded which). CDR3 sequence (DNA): TGTGCCACCAGTGATCCCCTGGACATCGGGGAGACCCAGTACTTC. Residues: CATSDPLDIGETQYF.